The rows below give T cell receptor beta chains drawn from one sample of a study of liver allograft versus peripheral blood T cells. In TCRdb, the reads were re-called with MiXCR into one record per CDR3 protein. The sample shows over 10,000 distinct CDR3 sequences, roughly 28% of them seen only once. Receptors originate from a human patient who had a liver transplant. Some T cells may originate from the graft donor. Both conserved end residues are part of each CDR3. Fields, in order: V gene, D gene, J gene, clone size, CDR3 protein, CDR3 DNA. A D gene is named only where the DNA matches it firmly. Clone size, where shown, is once, few, many, or a class for clones that have expanded.

TRBV10-3,TRBD1,TRBJ1-1,many,CAIRGGGDTEAFF,TGTGCCATCCGAGGGGGCGGGGACACTGAAGCTTTCTTT
TRBV7-2,-,TRBJ1-1,-,CASSLLLREAFF,TGTGCCAGCAGCTTACTCTTACGTGAAGCTTTCTTT
TRBV28,-,TRBJ1-6,-,CASSLPTGTENSPLHF,TGTGCCAGCAGTCTACCTACCGGGACGGAAAATTCACCCCTCCACTTT
TRBV10-3,-,TRBJ1-5,-,CAISESWWTANSNQPQHF,TGTGCCATCAGTGAGTCATGGTGGACAGCAAATAGCAATCAGCCCCAGCATTTT
TRBV20-1,TRBD1,TRBJ1-3,-,CSARTDRPLSGNTIYF,TGCAGTGCTAGAACGGACAGGCCCCTCTCTGGAAACACCATATATTTT
TRBV5-4,-,TRBJ2-3,many,CASSGGGGSTDTQYF,TGTGCCAGCAGCGGGGGTGGGGGAAGCACAGATACGCAGTATTTT
TRBV20-1,TRBD2,TRBJ2-5,-,CSAGLAEETQYF,TGCAGTGCAGGACTAGCGGAAGAGACCCAGTACTTC
TRBV15,TRBD2,TRBJ2-7,few,CATSRDFRYGGGTSGSAYEQYF,TGTGCCACCAGCAGAGATTTCAGATATGGGGGGGGTACTAGCGGGAGCGCCTACGAGCAGTACTTC
TRBV6-6,TRBD1,TRBJ1-1,medium-sized,CASSYLGQGIGVF,TGTGCCAGCAGTTACCTAGGACAGGGTATTGGGGTATTT
TRBV12-3/TRBV12-4,TRBD2,TRBJ2-1,-,CASAPAGVVNEQFF,TGTGCCAGCGCTCCGGCGGGAGTAGTAAATGAGCAGTTCTTC
TRBV28,TRBD1,TRBJ1-2,-,CASSLRQGFFRGYTF,TGTGCCAGCAGTTTGCGACAGGGATTTTTTCGGGGCTACACCTTC
TRBV28,TRBD1,TRBJ1-2,once,CASSQLSYRTGNYGYTF,TGTGCCAGCAGTCAACTGTCCTATCGGACAGGGAACTATGGCTACACCTTC
TRBV6-5,TRBD1,TRBJ2-7,-,CASTPGGTGGREQYF,TGTGCCAGCACCCCGGGGGGGACAGGGGGGCGCGAGCAGTACTTC
TRBV6-6,-,TRBJ1-1,medium-sized,CASTGGWNTEAFF,TGTGCCAGCACCGGGGGTTGGAACACTGAAGCTTTCTTT
TRBV11-2,TRBD1,TRBJ1-2,-,CASSSGTGGQHGYTF,TGTGCCAGCAGCTCCGGGACAGGGGGCCAGCATGGCTACACCTTC
TRBV28,TRBD2,TRBJ2-7,-,CASKTGTSGRYEQYF,TGTGCCAGCAAGACCGGGACTAGCGGGAGATACGAGCAGTACTTC
TRBV7-4,TRBD1,TRBJ2-4,few,CASSAPQGEYF,TGTGCCAGCAGCGCCCCGCAGGGGGAGTACTTC
TRBV7-9,-,TRBJ2-1,few,CASSPGGEQFF,TGTGCCAGCAGCCCCGGAGGTGAGCAGTTCTTC
TRBV7-9,-,TRBJ1-5,few,CASSLAGTSNQPQHF,TGTGCCAGCAGCTTAGCCGGGACCAGCAATCAGCCCCAGCATTTT
TRBV19,-,TRBJ1-6,medium-sized,CASSTAAAAGSYNSPLHF,TGTGCCAGTAGTACCGCGGCAGCTGCGGGGTCCTATAATTCACCCCTCCACTTT
TRBV6-1,-,TRBJ1-3,few,CASSENPGGGTNIYF,TGTGCCAGCAGTGAAAACCCCGGTGGGGGGACTAACATATATTTT